The rows below give T cell receptor beta chains drawn from one sample of a study of blood T cell repertoires in COVID-19. Some clones are missing from TCRdb's copy, which holds only in-frame ones; the method was immunoSEQ multiplex PCR. This table holds roughly 310,000 clones, around nine tenths found once. What was sequenced was PBMCs or T cells enriched from blood (not recorded which). These receptors came from a middle-aged woman who had recovered from COVID-19. Both conserved end residues are part of each CDR3. D genes are given only for firm matches. Not all rows give a size; the values are once, few, many and, for expanded clones, a class.

v_gene	j_gene	d_gene	abundance	CDR3nt	CDR3aa
TRBV24-1	TRBJ2-7	.	.	TGTGCCCCTGACCCCCAGGCCGACGAGCAGTACTTC	CAPDPQADEQYF
TRBV5-6	TRBJ2-5	.	.	TGTGCCAGCAGCTTGGGAGGGGGAGAGACCCAGTACTTC	CASSLGGGETQYF
TRBV18	TRBJ1-1	TRBD1	few	TGTGCCAGCTCACCTTTCGGACAGGGGAACACTGAAGCTTTCTTT	CASSPFGQGNTEAFF
TRBV4-2	TRBJ2-2	.	once	TGTGCCAGCAGCCTTTCCGGGGTTGCCGGGGAGCTGTTTTTT	CASSLSGVAGELFF
TRBV28	TRBJ2-3	.	.	TGTGCCAGCAGTCCGGGGTACACAGATACGCAGTATTTT	CASSPGYTDTQYF
TRBV21-1	TRBJ2-7	.	.	TGTGCCAGCAGCACGACTCGGGCAGGGGGGAGATACGAGCAGTACTTC	CASSTTRAGGRYEQYF
TRBV29-1	TRBJ2-2	TRBD2	.	TGCAGCGTCGCGACGGGACTAGCGGAAAACACCGGGGAGCTGTTTTTT	CSVATGLAENTGELFF
TRBV5-8	TRBJ2-5	TRBD2	.	TGTGCCAGCAGCTCAACCCGACTAGCCTTAGAGACCCAGTACTTC	CASSSTRLALETQYF
TRBV28	TRBJ1-4	TRBD1	once	TGTGCCAGCAGTGAGCCCGGGACAGGGTTGGTTGAAAAACTGTTTTTT	CASSEPGTGLVEKLFF
TRBV19	TRBJ1-5	TRBD1	once	TGTGCCAGTAGTGCCAGGGTTGGGACAGGGGATCAGCCCCAGCATTTT	CASSARVGTGDQPQHF
TRBV15	TRBJ2-7	TRBD1	.	TGTGCCACCAGCAACCGGGACAGGGGCCACGAGCAGTACTTC	CATSNRDRGHEQYF
TRBV29-1	TRBJ1-4	TRBD1	.	TGCAGCACTACTGCCGGGACAGGAGGTGAAAAACTGTTTTTT	CSTTAGTGGEKLFF
TRBV10-3	TRBJ2-1	.	.	TGTGCCATCAGGGGGGGTAATGAGCAGTTCTTC	CAIRGGNEQFF
TRBV18	TRBJ2-3	.	.	TGTGCCAGCTCTCCGACTTCGGATACGCAGTATTTT	CASSPTSDTQYF
TRBV27	TRBJ2-3	.	.	TGTGCCAGCAGTCCTAGAGGGACTCTTACCACAGATACGCAGTATTTT	CASSPRGTLTTDTQYF
TRBV15	TRBJ1-4	.	.	TGTGCCACCAGCAGAGATTCAGGGGCTAATGAAAAACTGTTTTTT	CATSRDSGANEKLFF